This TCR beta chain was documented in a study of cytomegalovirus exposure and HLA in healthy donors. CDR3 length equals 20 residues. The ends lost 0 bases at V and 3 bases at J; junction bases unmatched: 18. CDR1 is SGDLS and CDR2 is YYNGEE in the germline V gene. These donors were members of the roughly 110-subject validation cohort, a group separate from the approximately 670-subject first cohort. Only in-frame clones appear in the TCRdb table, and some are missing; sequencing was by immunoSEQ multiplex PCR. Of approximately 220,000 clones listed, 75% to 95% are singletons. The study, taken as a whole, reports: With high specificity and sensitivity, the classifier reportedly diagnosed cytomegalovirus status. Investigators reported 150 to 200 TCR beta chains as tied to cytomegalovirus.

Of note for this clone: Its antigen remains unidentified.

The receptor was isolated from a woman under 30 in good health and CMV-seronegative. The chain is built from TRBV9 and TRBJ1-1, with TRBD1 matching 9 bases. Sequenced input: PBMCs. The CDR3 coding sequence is TGTGCCAGCAGCGTAGGTCCCTTTTCCACAGGGGGCGTACGGTACACTGAAGCTTTCTTT. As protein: CASSVGPFSTGGVRYTEAFF.